The clone carrying this T cell receptor beta chain was detected only a few times. One entry per CDR3 protein, called by TCRdb with MiXCR from the 5' RACE reads. The sample has approximately 58,000 distinct CDR3 sequences; about 14% are singletons. These data belong to a study of T cells of healthy individuals. Looked up from germline, CDR1 is MDHEN and CDR2 is SYDVKM. V shed 5 bases and J shed 0 bases, with 15 bases lying between them. CDR3 length: 16 amino acids. The receptor was derived from a human donor in good health. The gene calls are TRBV28 and TRBJ2-3; no reliable D call. CDR3 in DNA: TGTGCCAGCAGTCCCCCGACCCCAGGAAGCACAGATACGCAGTATTTT. Its protein product is CASSPPTPGSTDTQYF. Drawing the rest from reference TRBV28 and TRBJ2-3, the complete variable domain is DVKVTQSSRYLVKRTGEKVFLECVQDMDHENMFWYRQDPGLGLRLIYFSYDVKMKEKGDIPEGYSVSREKKERFSLILESASTNQTSMYLCASSPPTPGSTDTQYFGPGTRLTVL.